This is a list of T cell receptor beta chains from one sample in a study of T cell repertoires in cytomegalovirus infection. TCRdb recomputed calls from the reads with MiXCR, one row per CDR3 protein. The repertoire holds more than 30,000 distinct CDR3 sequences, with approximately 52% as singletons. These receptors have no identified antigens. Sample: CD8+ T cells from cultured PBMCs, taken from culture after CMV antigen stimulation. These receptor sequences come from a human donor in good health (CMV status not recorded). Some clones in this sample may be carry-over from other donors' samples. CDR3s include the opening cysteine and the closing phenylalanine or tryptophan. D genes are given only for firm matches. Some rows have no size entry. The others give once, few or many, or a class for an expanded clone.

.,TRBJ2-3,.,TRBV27,CASSFTRAGDTQYF,TGTGCCAGCAGTTTTACCAGGGCCGGTGATACGCAGTATTTT
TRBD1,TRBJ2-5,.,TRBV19,CASSMGPGQSDGETQYF,TGTGCCAGTAGTATGGGACCGGGACAGTCCGACGGAGAGACCCAGTACTTC
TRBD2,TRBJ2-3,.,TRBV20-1,CSARDLGEGLADTQYF,TGCAGTGCTAGAGATCTTGGGGAGGGCCTAGCAGATACGCAGTATTTT
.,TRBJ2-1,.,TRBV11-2,CASSSVTRSSYNEQFF,TGTGCCAGCAGCTCAGTCACTAGATCCTCCTACAATGAGCAGTTCTTC
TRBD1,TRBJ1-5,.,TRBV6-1,CASSLTGGSNQPQHF,TGTGCCAGCAGCCTGACAGGGGGTAGCAATCAGCCCCAGCATTTT
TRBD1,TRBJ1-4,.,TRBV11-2,CASSPTGGREKLFF,TGTGCCAGCAGCCCGACAGGGGGGCGTGAAAAACTGTTTTTT
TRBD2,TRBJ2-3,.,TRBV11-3,CASSLENGGGPSDTQYF,TGTGCCAGCAGCTTAGAGAACGGCGGGGGGCCTTCAGATACGCAGTATTTT
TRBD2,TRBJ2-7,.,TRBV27,CASSLSERGSYEQYF,TGTGCCAGCAGTTTATCGGAGCGGGGGAGCTACGAGCAGTACTTC
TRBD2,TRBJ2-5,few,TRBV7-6,CASSGGGFQETQYF,TGTGCCAGCAGTGGCGGGGGATTCCAAGAGACCCAGTACTTC
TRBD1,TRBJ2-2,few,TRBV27,CASSFTGGLHFPNTGELFF,TGTGCCAGCAGTTTTACAGGGGGCTTGCACTTCCCGAACACCGGGGAGCTGTTTTTT
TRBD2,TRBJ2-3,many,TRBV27,CASTLRLATSTDTQYF,TGTGCCAGCACCCTCAGACTAGCGACCAGCACAGATACGCAGTATTTT
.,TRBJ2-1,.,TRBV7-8,CASSLLDRSNNEQFF,TGTGCCAGCAGCTTACTCGACAGGAGCAACAATGAGCAGTTCTTC
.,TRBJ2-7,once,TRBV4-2,CASSQGFGGVSYEQYF,TGTGCCAGCAGCCAAGGGTTCGGGGGAGTCTCCTACGAGCAGTACTTC
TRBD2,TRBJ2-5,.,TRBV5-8,CDSSWSSAGGATQYF,TGTGACAGCAGCTGGTCCTCGGCGGGAGGAGCGACCCAGTACTTC
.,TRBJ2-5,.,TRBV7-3,CASTIGSSGQYF,TGTGCCAGCACCATTGGGAGTTCAGGCCAGTACTTC
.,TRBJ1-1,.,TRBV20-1,CSATYGTEAFF,TGCAGTGCTACGTATGGGACTGAAGCTTTCTTT
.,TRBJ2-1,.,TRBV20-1,CSARVGNEQFF,TGCAGTGCTAGAGTCGGTAATGAGCAGTTCTTC